One sample yielded the 32 T cell receptor beta chains listed below, sequenced in a study of shared T cell receptors in the human thymus. Assay: immunoSEQ multiplex PCR; the TCRdb copy retains only in-frame clones and omits some. The sample holds about 660,000 clones, roughly 90% seen once. These sequences were also reported in another study, on human thymus T cells.

Material: thymocytes. Receptors were obtained from a boy under two years old with a congenital heart defect.

This chain connects TRBV11-2 to TRBJ2-3, with 7 bases matching TRBD2. The CDR3 sequence is 17 residues long. Losses at the gene ends were 3 bases for V and 1 base for J; bases not matched to a gene: 10. The V gene's germline CDR1 is SGHAT and CDR2 FQNNGV. The CDR3 region is CASSLALGLAGTDTQYF. The CDR3 DNA follows: TGTGCCAGCAGCTTGGCGCTAGGGCTAGCGGGCACAGATACGCAGTATTTT.

The chain couples TRBV4-1 to TRBJ2-7; 8 bases map to TRBD1. CDR1 MGHRA and CDR2 YSYEKL come from the germline V gene. The CDR3 is made up of 19 amino acids. Germline trimming cut 2 bases from V and 5 bases from J; bases unmatched to any gene: 20. The CDR3, as DNA: TGCGCCAGCAGCCAACTACAATCATCTCCAGACAGGGGATTTAACGAGCAGTACTTC. Its protein is CASSQLQSSPDRGFNEQYF.

V gene TRBV30 combines with J gene TRBJ2-1, with TRBD2 matching over 10 bases. This CDR3 is 15 amino acids long. V lost 4 bases and J lost 2; bases outside the gene matches: 5. Looked up from germline, CDR1 is GTSNPN and CDR2 is SVGIG (reference sequence). The CDR3: CAWTSGRITYNEQFF. The CDR3 coding sequence is TGTGCCTGGACTAGCGGGAGAATTACCTACAATGAGCAGTTCTTC.

This sequence joins TRBV9 and TRBJ1-5; a possible D gene is TRBD1 (6 bases). This CDR3 contains 17 residues. Trimming shortened V by 0 bases and J by 0 bases, and 13 bases separated the two germline ends. Germline values: CDR1 SGDLS, CDR2 YYNGEE. CDR3 sequence reads: CASSVVGRGHSNQPQHF. CDR3 DNA: TGTGCCAGCAGCGTAGTGGGGAGGGGACATAGCAATCAGCCCCAGCATTTT.

This clone was seen just once. V and J are TRBV27 and TRBJ2-1; 10 positions agree with TRBD2. The V segment lost 2 bases and the J segment 6 bases; nucleotides outside the gene matches: 7. Germline CDR1 is MNHEY and CDR2 is SMNVEV (reference sequence). The CDR3 runs to 16 residues. The CDR3, as DNA: TGTGCCAGCAGTTTAGATCCTAGCGGGAGTTCCAATGAGCAGTTCTTC. Residues: CASSLDPSGSSNEQFF.

V is TRBV19 and J is TRBJ2-3; 9 positions agree with TRBD1. The CDR3 has 18 residues. Trimming removed 2 bases from V and 2 bases from J; junction bases left unmatched: 11. Germline V gives CDR1 LNHDA, CDR2 SQIVND (reference sequence). The CDR3 nucleotides read TGTGCCAGTAGTATAAATCCGGGACAGGGTACTTACACAGATACGCAGTATTTT. Translated, it gives CASSINPGQGTYTDTQYF.

This chain uses TRBV12-5 with TRBJ1-5; D possibly corresponds to TRBD1 (6 bases). The CDR3 consists of 12 residues. Trimming left V 5 bases short and J 8 bases short, with 10 bases between. The germline gives CDR1 LGHNT, CDR2 FRNRAP. The DNA of the CDR3 is TGTGCTAGTGGTGAGGGGGATGAGCCCCAGCATTTT. This sequence encodes CASGEGDEPQHF.

This chain joins TRBV18 and TRBJ1-1; D gene uncertain. The CDR3 contains 14 residues. V dropped 2 bases and J dropped 1 base, with 8 bases sitting between them. The V gene's germline CDR1 is KGHSH and CDR2 LQKENI. The CDR3 DNA reads TGTGCCAGCTCACCAAAGCGCGGGAACACTGAAGCTTTCTTT. This codes for CASSPKRGNTEAFF. Filled out from reference TRBV18 and TRBJ1-1, the complete variable domain reads NAGVMQNPRHLVRRRGQEARLRCSPMKGHSHVYWYRQLPEEGLKFMVYLQKENIIDESGMPKERFSAEFPKEGPSILRIQQVVRGDSAAYFCASSPKRGNTEAFFGQGTRLTVV.

V gene TRBV12-5 combines with J gene TRBJ1-3; D possibly corresponds to TRBD1 (6 bases). The length of the CDR3 is 16 residues. V gave up 7 bases and J gave up 0 bases, with 16 bases separating them. The germline CDR1 and CDR2 sequences are LGHNT and FRNRAP. CDR3 region: CASVPRGSFSGNTIYF. As DNA, the CDR3 is TGTGCTAGTGTCCCGAGGGGGTCTTTCTCTGGAAACACCATATATTTT.

V gene TRBV27 combines with J gene TRBJ1-5; 9 bases map to TRBD1. CDR1 MNHEY and CDR2 SMNVEV come from the germline V gene (reference sequence). This CDR3 is 16 amino acids long. Losses at the gene ends were 5 bases for V and 5 bases for J; bases not matched to a gene: 10. CDR3 amino acids: CASSTRTGAGYQPQHF. CDR3 bases: TGTGCCAGCAGTACTCGGACAGGGGCTGGGTATCAGCCCCAGCATTTT.

The chain has TRBV7-9 and TRBJ1-1; 8 bases are a match to TRBD1. This CDR3 region has 13 residues. V lost 2 bases to trimming and J lost 5 bases; unmatched junction nucleotides: 1. Germline CDR1 and CDR2: SEHNR and FQNEAQ (reference sequence). The CDR3 DNA reads TGTGCCAGCAGCTTACAGGGGGCGACTGAAGCTTTCTTT. Translated: CASSLQGATEAFF.

The chain couples TRBV4-2 to TRBJ2-1; D may be TRBD1 (6 bases). This CDR3 region has 16 residues. Looked up from germline, CDR1 is LGHNA and CDR2 is YNFKEQ. V was pared by 8 bases and J by 5 bases, with 22 bases between. The CDR3 sequence: CASGSRGSARHNEQFF. CDR3 coding DNA: TGTGCCAGCGGGTCTAGGGGGAGTGCGAGACACAATGAGCAGTTCTTC.

This clone has just one count. J is TRBJ1-1 and V is TRBV27; D call uncertain. This CDR3 spans 13 amino acids. The germline CDR1 and CDR2 sequences are MNHEY and SMNVEV (reference sequence). V lost 11 bases, J lost 5 bases, and 18 bases lay in between. The chain's CDR3 is CAAAGDQKTEAFF. The CDR3 nucleotides read TGTGCCGCCGCCGGGGATCAAAAAACTGAAGCTTTCTTT.

The V gene is TRBV27, the J gene TRBJ2-1; TRBD1 matches at 9 bases. This CDR3 has 21 amino acids. J lost 5 bases, V lost 5 bases, and 25 bases had no gene match. CDR1 and CDR2 from the germline V gene are MNHEY and SMNVEV (reference sequence). The CDR3 reads CASSTRHRGHGVGSSHNEQFF. CDR3 sequence (DNA): TGTGCCAGCAGTACTAGACACAGGGGGCACGGGGTAGGGTCATCGCACAATGAGCAGTTCTTC.

J is TRBJ1-2 and V is TRBV27; the match to TRBD1 covers 8 bases. J gave up 2 bases and V 6 bases, and 8 bases lay outside the gene matches. The CDR3 is made up of 15 amino acids. Germline V gene sequence: CDR1 MNHEY, CDR2 SMNVEV (reference sequence). As DNA, the CDR3 is TGTGCCAGCAGACTAGGACAGGGTCGGAACTATGGCTACACCTTC. It yields the protein CASRLGQGRNYGYTF.

The genes are TRBV4-1 and TRBJ1-4; D is undetermined. CDR1 is MGHRA and CDR2 is YSYEKL in the germline V gene. V was cut by 0 bases and J by 0 bases, with 8 bases left in between. This CDR3 contains 16 residues. CDR3 in amino acids: CASSQERRTTNEKLFF. In DNA, the CDR3 is TGCGCCAGCAGCCAAGAAAGGAGGACAACTAATGAAAAACTGTTTTTT.

This clone was seen only a few times. The chain links TRBV5-1 to TRBJ2-3; no definite D call. From germline, CDR1 is SGHRS and CDR2 YFSETQ. Between the trimmed V and J ends, which lost 3 bases and 3 bases, there was a span of 2 bases. This CDR3 contains 11 residues. CDR3 region: CASSSTDTQYF. The CDR3 DNA reads as TGCGCCAGCAGCTCAACAGATACGCAGTATTTT.

This chain joins TRBV14 and TRBJ2-1; D may be TRBD2 (5 bases). The CDR3 loop spans 17 amino acids. Trimming cost V 2 bases and J 5 bases, with 19 bases left between them. Germline V gene sequence: CDR1 SGHDN, CDR2 FVKESK. The CDR3 loop reads CASSQPADSPDDNEQFF. The CDR3 DNA reads as TGTGCCAGCAGCCAACCCGCGGACTCCCCGGATGACAATGAGCAGTTCTTC. The variable domain in full, completed from reference TRBV14 and TRBJ2-1, reads EAGVTQFPSHSVIEKGQTVTLRCDPISGHDNLYWYRRVMGKEIKFLLHFVKESKQDESGMPNNRFLAERTGGTYSTLKVQPAELEDSGVYFCASSQPADSPDDNEQFFGPGTRLTVL.

The chain has TRBV19 and TRBJ2-5; TRBD2 aligns across 9 bases. Unmatched junction bases numbered 5, after V lost 5 bases and J lost 1 base. CDR3 length: 15 residues. In germline, CDR1 is LNHDA, CDR2 SQIVND (reference sequence). The CDR3 region has the DNA TGTGCCAGTAGTGCTCGCGGGAGGGGCCAAGAGACCCAGTACTTC. The encoded protein is CASSARGRGQETQYF.

The chain combines TRBV7-6 with TRBJ2-7, with 10 bases aligning to TRBD1. Trimming cost V 8 bases and J 3 bases; bases outside gene matches: 4. CDR1 SGHVS and CDR2 FNYEAQ come from the germline V gene. The CDR3 is made up of 13 amino acids. CDR3 sequence: CASGTGENYEQYF. The CDR3 DNA sequence: TGTGCCAGCGGGACAGGGGAAAACTACGAGCAGTACTTC. The entire variable domain, with the rest obtained from reference TRBV7-6 and TRBJ2-7, is as follows: GAGVSQSPRYKVTKRGQDVALRCDPISGHVSLYWYRQALGQGPEFLTYFNYEAQQDKSGLPNDRFSAERPEGSISTLTIQRTEQRDSAMYRCASGTGENYEQYFGPGTRLTVT.

This clone was counted between two and nine times. The chain links TRBV21-1 to TRBJ2-4; TRBD1, as called in the table, went unchecked against the DNA. TRBV21-1 corresponds to a pseudogene. CDR3 length: 16 residues. CDR3 coding DNA: TGTGCCAGCAGCAAACAGCAGGGCCCATCCAAAAACATTCAGTACTTC. Translating it yields CASSKQQGPSKNIQYF.

In this sample, this clone turned up once. The chain employs TRBV11-1 and TRBJ2-7; 8 bases align to TRBD1. The CDR3 length is 14 residues. V lost 5 bases, J lost 5 bases, and 8 bases stayed unmatched. Germline V gene lookup returns CDR1 SGHAT and CDR2 FQDESV (reference sequence). The CDR3 sequence: CASSPGGQVHEQYF. DNA for the CDR3: TGTGCCAGCAGCCCAGGGGGACAGGTCCACGAGCAGTACTTC.

V gene TRBV27 combines with J gene TRBJ2-1; 7 bases align to TRBD2. V lost 3 bases to trimming and J lost 0 bases; unmatched junction nucleotides: 8. Germline V gives CDR1 MNHEY, CDR2 SMNVEV (reference sequence). This CDR3 is built from 17 residues. CDR3: CASSFGPSGSSYNEQFF. CDR3 sequence (DNA): TGTGCCAGCAGTTTTGGACCTAGCGGTAGCTCCTACAATGAGCAGTTCTTC.

This clone showed up just once. The V and J genes are TRBV6-4 and TRBJ2-1, with 9 bases that match TRBD2. The V gene end was trimmed by 3 bases and the J gene end by 9 bases; junction bases not matched to a gene: 18. The CDR3 has 18 amino acids. Per the germline V gene, CDR1 is MRHNA and CDR2 is SNTAGT. This CDR3 reads CASSESGSGRPLGGEQFF. DNA of the CDR3: TGTGCCAGCAGTGAATCGGGGAGCGGGAGGCCCCTGGGGGGTGAGCAGTTCTTC.

V is TRBV10-3 and J is TRBJ2-4; D is possibly TRBD2 (6 bases). The V and J ends lost 2 bases and 0 bases respectively, with 11 bases between them. CDR3 length: 16 amino acids. Germline V lookup: CDR1 ENHRY, CDR2 SYGVKD. CDR3 in amino acids: CAISEGGNEAKNIQYF. For the CDR3, the DNA is TGTGCCATCAGTGAGGGGGGGAACGAAGCCAAAAACATTCAGTACTTC.

The chain combines TRBV6-4 with TRBJ2-1; 12 bases line up with TRBD2. V was pared by 0 bases and J by 6 bases, with 9 bases of the junction left unmatched. CDR1 is MRHNA, CDR2 SNTAGT, per germline. The CDR3 runs 18 residues. The CDR3 nucleotides read TGTGCCAGCAGTGACTCGGGGCTAGCGGGAGGGAGTCCCAATGAGCAGTTCTTC. It translates to CASSDSGLAGGSPNEQFF.

This sequence joins TRBV7-2 and TRBJ2-7, with D perhaps TRBD2 (6 bases). Germline-derived CDR1 and CDR2 are SGHTA and FQGNSA. The V end lost 4 bases, the J end lost 4 bases, and 20 bases lay between the germline ends. This CDR3 is built from 16 residues. In DNA, the CDR3 is TGTGCCAGCAGCTGGGGGGACTGGGGAGTGGGGTACGAGCAGTACTTC. Translating gives CASSWGDWGVGYEQYF.

The V call is TRBV20-1, the J call TRBJ2-3; no definite D call. CDR1 is DFQATT and CDR2 is SNEGSKA in the germline V gene (reference sequence). V lost 3 bases and J 8 bases, leaving 9 bases between the germline ends. This CDR3 has 11 residues. CDR3 nucleotide sequence: TGCAGTGCTAGCCAGGTTACTACGCAGTATTTT. This gives the protein CSASQVTTQYF.

The rearrangement uses TRBV7-2 and TRBJ2-2, with 7 positions matching TRBD2. Germline V gives CDR1 SGHTA, CDR2 FQGNSA. This CDR3 is built from 16 residues. V lost 5 bases and J lost 3; bases outside the gene matches: 9. The chain's CDR3 is CASSQREGPDTGELFF. In nucleotides, the CDR3 is TGTGCCAGCAGCCAAAGGGAGGGCCCCGACACCGGGGAGCTGTTTTTT.

V and J are TRBV12-5 and TRBJ2-2, with 7 bases matching TRBD2. Germline loops: CDR1 LGHNT, CDR2 FRNRAP. The CDR3 spans 16 residues. J gave up 7 bases and V 0 bases, and 8 bases lay outside the gene matches. DNA for the CDR3: TGTGCTAGTGGTTTGGTACCCCAAGCGGGGATCGGGGAGCTGTTTTTT. Amino acid sequence: CASGLVPQAGIGELFF.

The chain couples TRBV18 to TRBJ1-5, with D perhaps matching TRBD1 (5 bases). The V end lost 2 bases, the J end lost 6 bases, and 14 bases lay between the germline ends. This CDR3 is 15 amino acids long. Germline V CDR1 and CDR2: KGHSH, LQKENI. The DNA for the CDR3 is TGTGCCAGCTCACCAAGCGGCGGGACGGGTCAGCCCCAGCATTTT. It encodes CASSPSGGTGQPQHF.

Only a few counts were recorded for this clone. The rearrangement joins TRBV2 to TRBJ1-1, with unresolved D. This CDR3 is built from 14 residues. Looked up from germline, CDR1 is SNHLY and CDR2 is FYNNEI. Here the CDR3 reads CALPVPDPHTEAFF. The CDR3 DNA is TGTGCGCTACCCGTACCTGATCCTCACACTGAAGCTTTCTTT.